This TCR beta chain stems from a study of blood T cell repertoires in COVID-19. The overall study: Spain, Italy and the United States supplied samples that represented acute and convalescent COVID-19. The analysed material was cDNA or gDNA that came from T cells, B-cell-depleted T cells, or PBMCs.

Original processing notes: Reference gene primer amplification yielded estimated nucleated cell counts. Assay used: immunoSEQ multiplex PCR; TCRdb lists only in-frame clones, some missing. The V and J calls and clone size were taken over from that table, and D and trimming were inferred from the DNA. The table shows 200,000 to 250,000 clones, with 90% occurring only once. The CDR3 covers 13 residues. Germline loops: CDR1 SGHDN, CDR2 FVKESK. V lost 0 bases and J 8 bases, leaving 11 bases between the germline ends. This clone was detected a few times. The source of this sequence is a man aged 25 to 45 with COVID-19, enrolled during active disease. The sample taken for sequencing was peripheral blood. The V call is TRBV14, the J call TRBJ2-7; possible D gene TRBD1, 5 bases. The CDR3 protein is CASSQDPQGKQYF. The DNA for the CDR3 is TGTGCCAGCAGCCAAGATCCCCAGGGAAAGCAGTACTTC.